This T cell receptor beta chain was obtained from a study of cytomegalovirus exposure and HLA in healthy donors. From germline, CDR1 is MNHNS and CDR2 SASEGT. This CDR3 contains 17 residues. The J segment lost 8 bases and the V segment lost 4 bases, leaving 12 bases of the junction unmatched. The assay was immunoSEQ multiplex PCR, and TCRdb's table has in-frame clones only and misses some. The sample lists about 220,000 clones; approximately 80% were seen once. Study outcomes and limitations: There were a few CMV-associated chains whose specificity for CMV antigens was confirmed in vitro.

About this clone itself: As yet, its antigen is unknown.

The chain joins TRBV6-1 to TRBJ1-3; 12 bases are shared with TRBD1. The receptor comes from a woman aged 30 to 39 in good health and CMV-seropositive. The sample was PBMCs. The CDR3 DNA sequence: TGTGCCAGCAGTGCCACCGGGACAGGGGGCGGAAGGGACACCATATATTTT. Its protein product is CASSATGTGGGRDTIYF.